This record looks at one TCR beta chain sequence and its context. Participants were placed into cohorts based on the clinical history they reported. This specimen belongs to a study of blood T cell repertoires in COVID-19. V was trimmed by 5 bases and J by 3 bases, leaving 9 bases between them. The CDR3 is 13 amino acids. Some clones are missing from TCRdb's copy, which holds only in-frame ones; the method was immunoSEQ multiplex PCR. The table records about 330,000 clones, about 87% of them present only once. This clonotype was obtained from a man aged 25 to 45 who had recovered from COVID-19. This chain links TRBV12-3 or TRBV12-4 with TRBJ2-3, with D perhaps TRBD1 (5 bases). The sample was PBMCs or T cells enriched from blood (not recorded which). In DNA form, the CDR3 reads TGTGCCAGCAGTACCCGACAGACAGATACGCAGTATTTT. Residues: CASSTRQTDTQYF.